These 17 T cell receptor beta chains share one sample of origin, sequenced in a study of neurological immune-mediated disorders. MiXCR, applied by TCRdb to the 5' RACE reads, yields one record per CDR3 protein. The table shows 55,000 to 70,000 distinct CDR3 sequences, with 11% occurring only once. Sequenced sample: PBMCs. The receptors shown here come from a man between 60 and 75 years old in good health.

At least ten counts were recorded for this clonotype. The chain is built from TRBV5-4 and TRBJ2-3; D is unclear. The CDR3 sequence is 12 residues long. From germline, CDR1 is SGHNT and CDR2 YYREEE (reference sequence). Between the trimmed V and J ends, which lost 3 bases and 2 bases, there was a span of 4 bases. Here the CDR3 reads CASSSDTDTQYF. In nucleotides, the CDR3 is TGTGCCAGCAGCTCGGACACAGATACGCAGTATTTT.

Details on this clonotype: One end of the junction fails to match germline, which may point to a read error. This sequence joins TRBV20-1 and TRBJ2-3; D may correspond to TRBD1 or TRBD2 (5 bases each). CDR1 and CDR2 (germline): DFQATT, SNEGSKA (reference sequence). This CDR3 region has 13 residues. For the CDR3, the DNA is TGCAGTGCTCCACGGGACCCCACAGATATGCAGTATTTT. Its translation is CSAPRDPTDMQYF.

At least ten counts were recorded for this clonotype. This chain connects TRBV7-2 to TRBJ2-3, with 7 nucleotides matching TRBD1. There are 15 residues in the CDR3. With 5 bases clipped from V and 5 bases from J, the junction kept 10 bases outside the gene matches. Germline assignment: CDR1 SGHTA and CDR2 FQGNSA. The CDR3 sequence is CASSPQGQHQDTQYF. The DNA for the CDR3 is TGTGCCAGCAGCCCCCAGGGACAGCATCAAGATACGCAGTATTTT.

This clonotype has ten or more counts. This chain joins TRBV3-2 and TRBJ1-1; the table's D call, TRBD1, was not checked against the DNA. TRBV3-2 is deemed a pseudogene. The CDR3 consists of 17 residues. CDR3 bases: TGTGCCAGCAGTCCGTCTCAACACGACAGATTTCACACTGAAGCTTTCTTT. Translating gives CASSPSQHDRFHTEAFF.

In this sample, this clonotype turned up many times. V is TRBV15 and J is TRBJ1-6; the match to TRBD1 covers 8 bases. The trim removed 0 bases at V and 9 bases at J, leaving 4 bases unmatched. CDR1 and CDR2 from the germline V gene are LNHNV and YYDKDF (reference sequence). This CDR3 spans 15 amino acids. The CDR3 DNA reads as TGTGCCACCAGCAGAGATAACGGACAGGGTTCACCCCTCCACTTT. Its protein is CATSRDNGQGSPLHF.

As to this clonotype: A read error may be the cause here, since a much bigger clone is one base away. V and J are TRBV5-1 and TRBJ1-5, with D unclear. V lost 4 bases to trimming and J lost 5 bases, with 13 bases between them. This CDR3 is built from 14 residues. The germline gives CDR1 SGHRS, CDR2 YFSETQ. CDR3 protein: CASSRNGADQPQHF. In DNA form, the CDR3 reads TGCGCCAGCAGCCGAAATGGAGCTGATCAGCCCCAGCATTTT. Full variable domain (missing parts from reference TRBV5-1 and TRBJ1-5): KAGVTQTPRYLIKTRGQQVTLSCSPISGHRSVSWYQQTPGQGLQFLFEYFSETQRNKGNFPGRFSGRQFSNSRSEMNVSTLELGDSALYLCASSRNGADQPQHFGDGTRLSIL.

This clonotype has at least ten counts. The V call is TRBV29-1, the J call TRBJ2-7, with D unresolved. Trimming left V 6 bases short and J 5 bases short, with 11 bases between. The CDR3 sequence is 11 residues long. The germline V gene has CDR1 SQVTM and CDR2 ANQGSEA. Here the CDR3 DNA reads TGCAGCGTCGCCACAGAGGACGAGCAGTACTTC. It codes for CSVATEDEQYF.

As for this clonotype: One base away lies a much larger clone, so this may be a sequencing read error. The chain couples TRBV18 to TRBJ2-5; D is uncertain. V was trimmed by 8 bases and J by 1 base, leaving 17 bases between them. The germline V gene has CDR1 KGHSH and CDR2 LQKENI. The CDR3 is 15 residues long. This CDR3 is CASPSTQVGQETQYF. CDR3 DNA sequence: TGTGCCAGCCCCTCCACCCAAGTCGGCCAAGAGACCCAGTACTTC.

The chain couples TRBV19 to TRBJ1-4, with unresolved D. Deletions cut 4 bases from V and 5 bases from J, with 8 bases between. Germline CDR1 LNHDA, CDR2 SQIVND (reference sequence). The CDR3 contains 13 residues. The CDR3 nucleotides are TGTGCCAGTAGTACCTCAGGAAATGAAAAACTGTTTTTT. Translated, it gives CASSTSGNEKLFF.

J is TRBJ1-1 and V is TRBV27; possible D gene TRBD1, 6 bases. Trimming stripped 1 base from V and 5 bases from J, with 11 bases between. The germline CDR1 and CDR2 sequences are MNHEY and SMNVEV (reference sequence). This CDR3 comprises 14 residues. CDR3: CASSLYPQGTEAFF. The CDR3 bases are TGTGCCAGCAGTTTATACCCACAGGGTACTGAAGCTTTCTTT.

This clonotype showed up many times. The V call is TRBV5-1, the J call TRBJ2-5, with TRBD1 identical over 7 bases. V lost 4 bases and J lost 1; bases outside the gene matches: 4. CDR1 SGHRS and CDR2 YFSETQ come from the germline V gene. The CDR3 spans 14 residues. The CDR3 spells CASSTGQAQETQYF. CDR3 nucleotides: TGCGCCAGCAGCACCGGACAGGCCCAAGAGACCCAGTACTTC.

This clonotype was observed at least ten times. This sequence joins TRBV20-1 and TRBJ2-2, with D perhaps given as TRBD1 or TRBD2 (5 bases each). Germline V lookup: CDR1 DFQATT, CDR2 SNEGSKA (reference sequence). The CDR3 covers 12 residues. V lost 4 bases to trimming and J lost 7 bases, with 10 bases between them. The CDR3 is CSAKRGLGELFF. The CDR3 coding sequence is TGCAGTGCTAAACGGGGCCTCGGGGAGCTGTTTTTT.

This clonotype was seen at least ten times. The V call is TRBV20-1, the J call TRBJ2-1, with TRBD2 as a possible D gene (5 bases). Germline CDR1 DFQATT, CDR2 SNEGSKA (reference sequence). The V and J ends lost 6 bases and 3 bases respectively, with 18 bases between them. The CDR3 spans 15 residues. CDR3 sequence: CSAPGKEAVYNEQFF. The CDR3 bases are TGCAGTGCCCCCGGGAAGGAAGCAGTCTACAATGAGCAGTTCTTC.

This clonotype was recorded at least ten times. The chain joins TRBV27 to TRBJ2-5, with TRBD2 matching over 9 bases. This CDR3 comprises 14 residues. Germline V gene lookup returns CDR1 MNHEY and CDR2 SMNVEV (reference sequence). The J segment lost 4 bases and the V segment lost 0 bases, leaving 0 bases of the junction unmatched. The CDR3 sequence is CASSLSLAGETQYF. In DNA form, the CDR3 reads TGTGCCAGCAGTTTATCACTAGCGGGAGAGACCCAGTACTTC.

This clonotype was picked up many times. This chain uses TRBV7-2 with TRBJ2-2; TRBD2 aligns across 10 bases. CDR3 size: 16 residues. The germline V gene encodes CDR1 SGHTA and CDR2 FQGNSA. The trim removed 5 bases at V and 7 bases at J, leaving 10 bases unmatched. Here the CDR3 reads CASSVISGGAGGELFF. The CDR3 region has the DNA TGTGCCAGCAGCGTGATAAGCGGGGGGGCCGGCGGGGAGCTGTTTTTT.

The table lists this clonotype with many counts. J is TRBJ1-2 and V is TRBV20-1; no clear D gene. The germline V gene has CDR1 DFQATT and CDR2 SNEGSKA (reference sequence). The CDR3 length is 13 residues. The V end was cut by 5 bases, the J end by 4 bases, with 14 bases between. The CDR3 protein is CSALDESGYGYTF. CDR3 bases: TGCAGTGCTCTTGACGAAAGCGGCTATGGCTACACCTTC.

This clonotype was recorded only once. The CDR3 protein is CASTYAGSYGYTF. DNA for the CDR3: TGTGCCAGCACCTACGCGGGGTCCTATGGCTACACCTTC. The chain is built from TRBV6-2 or TRBV6-3 and TRBJ1-2; D gene unclear. Between the trimmed V and J ends, which lost 7 bases and 4 bases, there was a span of 13 bases. Germline CDR1 reads MNHEY; CDR2 reads SVGEGT. CDR3 length: 13 amino acids.